The entry that follows covers one TCR beta chain sequence. This record belongs to a study of control samples from healthy donors and cancer patients. Assay used: immunoSEQ multiplex PCR; TCRdb lists only in-frame clones, some missing. The table records some 120,000 clones, roughly 92% of them present only once. CDR3 length: 15 amino acids. Between the trimmed V and J ends, which lost 4 bases and 5 bases, there was a span of 17 bases. The germline V gene encodes CDR1 SGHAT and CDR2 FQDESV (reference sequence). The sample comprised blood. The V and J genes are TRBV11-1 and TRBJ1-1, with TRBD1 as a possible D gene (5 bases). This TCR came from a woman between 18 and 29 years old in good health. This CDR3 is CASSSTPPWTTEAFF. The CDR3 DNA reads TGTGCCAGCAGCTCGACCCCTCCCTGGACAACTGAAGCTTTCTTT.